The rows below give T cell receptor beta chains drawn from one sample of a study of blood T cell repertoires in COVID-19. Sequencing was performed with immunoSEQ multiplex PCR; in TCRdb, only in-frame clones are kept and a portion is missing. The sample contains 200,000 to 250,000 clones, roughly 86% of which appear only once. Sequencing input: peripheral blood. These receptors originate from a woman in her twenties or thirties who had recovered from COVID-19. Each CDR3 is given with its conserved first and last residue. Fields, in order: V gene, J gene, D gene, clone size, CDR3 DNA, CDR3 protein. A D gene is named only where the DNA matches it firmly. Some rows have no size entry. The others give once, few or many, or a class for an expanded clone.

>TRBV19|TRBJ1-1|TRBD1|once
TGTGCCAGTAGTCCAGGGACAGGGAGGGACACTGAAGCTTTCTTT
CASSPGTGRDTEAFF
>TRBV4-1|TRBJ2-5|TRBD1|NA
TGCGCCAGCAGCCAGGGGGACAGGGGGAGAGAGACCCAGTACTTC
CASSQGDRGRETQYF
>TRBV13|TRBJ2-4|NA|NA
TGTGCCAGCAGCTTACCTGACGGACTGAACATTCAGTACTTC
CASSLPDGLNIQYF
>TRBV4-3|TRBJ2-5|NA|NA
TGCGCCAGCAGCCAAGGTCAGGGTTGGGGTTCTCAAGAGACCCAGTACTTC
CASSQGQGWGSQETQYF
>TRBV30|TRBJ1-5|NA|NA
TGTGCCTGGAGAAATCTGGGGGCCCTTAATGAGCCCCAGCATTTT
CAWRNLGALNEPQHF
>TRBV6-4|TRBJ2-3|TRBD2|NA
TGTGCCAGCAGTGCTAGCGGGGGGGCCACAGATACGCAGTATTTT
CASSASGGATDTQYF
>TRBV11-2|TRBJ2-7|TRBD1|NA
TGTGCCAGCAGCTGGGCAGGGGGTGCATACGAGCAGTACTTC
CASSWAGGAYEQYF
>TRBV3-1/TRBV3-2|TRBJ2-5|TRBD1|NA
TGTGCCAGCAGCCAAGCCCCGGGACAGGGGAGAGAGACCCAGTACTTC
CASSQAPGQGRETQYF
>TRBV5-1|TRBJ2-5|TRBD1|NA
TGCGCCAGCAGCTTGGTAAAGACAGGGGAGAGGAAAGAGACCCAGTACTTC
CASSLVKTGERKETQYF
>TRBV15|TRBJ2-1|NA|NA
TGTGCCACCAGCAGAGGGGTTACAGATGAGCAGTTCTTC
CATSRGVTDEQFF
>TRBV7-2|TRBJ2-7|NA|once
TGTGCCAGCAGCATTTGGGAGTCCAGCTACGAGCAGTACTTC
CASSIWESSYEQYF
>TRBV6-1|TRBJ2-3|TRBD1|NA
TGTGCCAGCAGTGGACCAACAGGGGGGATCCGAGATACGCAGTATTTT
CASSGPTGGIRDTQYF
>TRBV2|TRBJ2-1|TRBD2|NA
TGTGCCAGCAGTCCCCGGACTAGCGGAGGGCCCAAGCAGTTCTTC
CASSPRTSGGPKQFF
>TRBV5-1|TRBJ1-1|NA|NA
TGCGCCAGCAGACCCGCAGGGGCGAACACTGAAGCTTTCTTT
CASRPAGANTEAFF
>TRBV6-5|TRBJ1-2|NA|NA
TGTGCCAGCAGTTCCCTCGGGGGAAGCGTCTATGGCTACACCTTC
CASSSLGGSVYGYTF
>TRBV5-5|TRBJ2-7|NA|NA
TGTGCCAGCAGTGTTCCTCGAGCAGGGTCCATCCCCCAGAGCTCCTACGAGCAGTACTTC
CASSVPRAGSIPQSSYEQYF
>TRBV2|TRBJ1-1|NA|NA
TGTGCCAGCAGTGAATGGGGGGACACTGAAGCTTTCTTT
CASSEWGDTEAFF
>TRBV25-1|TRBJ1-2|NA|NA
TGTGCCAGCAGTGATGCGTATGGCTACACCTTC
CASSDAYGYTF
>TRBV7-2|TRBJ2-3|TRBD2|NA
TGTGCCAGCGGCTGGGGGGGGACTAGCACAGATACGCAGTATTTT
CASGWGGTSTDTQYF
>TRBV7-9|TRBJ2-7|NA|once
TGTGCCAGCAGCTTAGGTCCAGGGTATGAGGTCTACGAGCAGTACTTC
CASSLGPGYEVYEQYF
>TRBV27|TRBJ2-3|TRBD2|once
TGTGCCAGCTCAGGACTAGCGGGGGGCATTTTTGGTTCAGATACGCAGTATTTT
CASSGLAGGIFGSDTQYF
>TRBV12-2|TRBJ1-1|NA|NA
TGTGCAAGTCGCTTAGACCGGGACAGGGAGGGAACTGAAGCTTTCTTT
CASRLDRDREGTEAFF
>TRBV7-9|TRBJ2-7|NA|NA
TGTGCCAGCAGCTTTAGCCCGTCCGAGCAGTACTTC
CASSFSPSEQYF
>TRBV10-3|TRBJ2-5|NA|NA
TGTGCCATCAGTGACGGGGGAGTTGGCGGGGGACATAGACCCACCTACCAAGAGACCCAGTACTTC
CAISDGGVGGGHRPTYQETQYF
>TRBV6-7|TRBJ1-2|TRBD1|once
TGTGCCAGCAGTTACTGGACAGGGGGCTATGGCTACACCTTC
CASSYWTGGYGYTF
>TRBV19|TRBJ2-3|NA|few
TGTGCCAGTAGTATTGTCGACAGCCGTGGAGATACGCAGTATTTT
CASSIVDSRGDTQYF
>TRBV27|TRBJ1-1|NA|NA
TGTGCCAGCAGTTTAACGCGACCCGGGGAGGGGGGGACTGAAGCTTTCTTT
CASSLTRPGEGGTEAFF
>TRBV11-2|TRBJ2-7|NA|NA
TGTGCCAGCAGCCCGTCCGGGGATAACTACGAGCAGTACTTC
CASSPSGDNYEQYF
>TRBV3-1/TRBV3-2|TRBJ1-2|TRBD1|NA
TGTGCCAGCAGCCCCCAGGGGGCTAACTATGGCTACACCTTC
CASSPQGANYGYTF
>TRBV30|TRBJ2-2|TRBD2|NA
TGTGCCTGGAGTGTTAAGCGGGTTAGCGGGGGAGGTCCGTCCGGGGAGCTGTTTTTT
CAWSVKRVSGGGPSGELFF
>TRBV19|TRBJ2-7|NA|NA
TGTGCCGGCAGGGAACACCATAACTCCTACGAGCAGTACTTC
CAGREHHNSYEQYF
>TRBV12-3/TRBV12-4|TRBJ2-3|TRBD2|NA
TGTGCCAGCAGTTTAGAGGGACGGGGGGCGCAGTATTTT
CASSLEGRGAQYF
>TRBV9|TRBJ2-5|NA|once
TGTGCCAGCAGCGCTATGTACCAAGAGACCCAGTACTTC
CASSAMYQETQYF
>TRBV6-5|TRBJ1-2|TRBD1|NA
TGTGCCAGCAGTTACGGGACAGGCCAGGGCTACACCTTC
CASSYGTGQGYTF
>TRBV6-5|TRBJ2-7|TRBD1|NA
TGTGCCAGCAGTTACTCCCCGGGACAGGTAAAGGGCGAGCAGTACTTC
CASSYSPGQVKGEQYF
>TRBV6-6|TRBJ2-3|TRBD1|NA
TGTGCCAGCAGCTTTCGGGGACAGGGGGGCAAGGATACGCAGTATTTT
CASSFRGQGGKDTQYF
>TRBV6-5|TRBJ2-3|NA|NA
TGTGCCAGCGTCTATGCAGATACGCAGTATTTT
CASVYADTQYF
>TRBV11-1|TRBJ1-2|TRBD1|NA
TGTGCCAGCAGCTTAACCCGGGACAGTAACTATGGCTACACCTTC
CASSLTRDSNYGYTF